This entry features one T cell receptor beta chain sequence. Its antigen is unidentified. This sample stems from a study of cytomegalovirus exposure and HLA in healthy donors. The V end lost 1 base, the J end lost 4 bases, and 7 bases lay between the germline ends. The CDR3 has 14 amino acids. Germline CDR1 LGHNA, CDR2 YSLEER. Use of 60 Vbeta and 13 Jbeta primers characterized the PCR. The method was immunoSEQ multiplex PCR; TCRdb's version includes in-frame clones alone and lacks a portion of them. This sample has about 170,000 clones, with roughly four fifths found just once. General observations from the study: Excluded: some indistinguishable V segments such as TRBV6-2 and TRBV6-3. Researchers reported in a later analysis that a missense DCLRE1C variant was tied to TCR beta V- and J-gene trimming. In a later analysis, 16,951 TCR beta sequences were associated with HLA alleles at 0.05 false discovery rate.

The sample comprised PBMCs. The sequence was collected from a woman in her twenties or thirties in good health and CMV-seropositive. This sequence joins TRBV4-3 and TRBJ1-4; D remains ambiguous. The CDR3 loop is CASSQGQINEKLFF. DNA of the CDR3: TGCGCCAGCAGCCAAGGCCAGATTAATGAAAAACTGTTTTTT.